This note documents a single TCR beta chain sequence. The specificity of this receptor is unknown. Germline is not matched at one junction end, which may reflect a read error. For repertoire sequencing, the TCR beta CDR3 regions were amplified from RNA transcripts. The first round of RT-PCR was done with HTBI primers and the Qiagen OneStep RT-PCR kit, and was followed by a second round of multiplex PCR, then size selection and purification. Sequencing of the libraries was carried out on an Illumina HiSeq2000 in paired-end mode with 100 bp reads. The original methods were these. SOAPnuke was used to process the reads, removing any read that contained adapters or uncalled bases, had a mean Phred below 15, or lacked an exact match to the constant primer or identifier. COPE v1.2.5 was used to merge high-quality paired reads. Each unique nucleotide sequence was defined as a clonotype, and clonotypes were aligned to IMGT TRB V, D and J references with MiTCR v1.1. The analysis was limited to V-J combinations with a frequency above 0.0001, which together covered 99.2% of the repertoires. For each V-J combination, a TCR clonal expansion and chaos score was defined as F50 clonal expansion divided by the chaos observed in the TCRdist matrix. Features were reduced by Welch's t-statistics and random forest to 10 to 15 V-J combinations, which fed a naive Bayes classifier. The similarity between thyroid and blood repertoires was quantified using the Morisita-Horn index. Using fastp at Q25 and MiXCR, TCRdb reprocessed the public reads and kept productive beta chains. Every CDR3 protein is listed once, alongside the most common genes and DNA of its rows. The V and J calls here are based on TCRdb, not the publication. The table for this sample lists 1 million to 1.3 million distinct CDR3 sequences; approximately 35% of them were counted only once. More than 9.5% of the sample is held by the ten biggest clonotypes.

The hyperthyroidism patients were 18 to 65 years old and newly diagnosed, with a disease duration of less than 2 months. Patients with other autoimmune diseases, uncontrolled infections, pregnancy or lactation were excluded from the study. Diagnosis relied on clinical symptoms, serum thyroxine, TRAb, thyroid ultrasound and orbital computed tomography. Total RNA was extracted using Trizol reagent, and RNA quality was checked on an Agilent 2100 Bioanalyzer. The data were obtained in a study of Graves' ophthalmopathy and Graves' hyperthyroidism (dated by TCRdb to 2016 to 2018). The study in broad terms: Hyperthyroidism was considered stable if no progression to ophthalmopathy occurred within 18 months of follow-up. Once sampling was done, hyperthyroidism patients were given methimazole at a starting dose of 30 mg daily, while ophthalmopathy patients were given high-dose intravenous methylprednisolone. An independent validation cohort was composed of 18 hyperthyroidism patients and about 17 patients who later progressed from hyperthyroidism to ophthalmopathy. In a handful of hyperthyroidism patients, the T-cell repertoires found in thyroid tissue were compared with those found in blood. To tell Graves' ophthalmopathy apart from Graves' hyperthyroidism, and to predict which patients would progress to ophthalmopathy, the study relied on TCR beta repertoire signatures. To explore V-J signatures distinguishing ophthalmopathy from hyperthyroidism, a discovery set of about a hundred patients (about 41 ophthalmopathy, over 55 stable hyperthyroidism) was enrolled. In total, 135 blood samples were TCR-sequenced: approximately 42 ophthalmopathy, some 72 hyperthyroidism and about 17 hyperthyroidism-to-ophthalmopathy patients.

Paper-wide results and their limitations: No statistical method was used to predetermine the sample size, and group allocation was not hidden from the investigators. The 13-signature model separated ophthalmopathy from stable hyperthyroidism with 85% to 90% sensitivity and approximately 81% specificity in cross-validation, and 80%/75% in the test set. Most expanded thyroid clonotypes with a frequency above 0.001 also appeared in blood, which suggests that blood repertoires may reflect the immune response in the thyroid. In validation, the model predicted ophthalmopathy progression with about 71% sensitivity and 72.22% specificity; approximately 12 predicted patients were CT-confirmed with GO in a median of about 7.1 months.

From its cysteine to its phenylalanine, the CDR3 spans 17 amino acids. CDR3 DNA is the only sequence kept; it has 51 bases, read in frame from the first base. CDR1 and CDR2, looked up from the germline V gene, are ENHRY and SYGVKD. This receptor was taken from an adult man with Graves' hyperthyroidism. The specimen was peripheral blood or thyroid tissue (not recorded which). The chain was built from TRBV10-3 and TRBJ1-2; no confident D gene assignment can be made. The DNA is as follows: TGTGCCAGCAGTCTGCCAACGACACGGAGCCGCGTCTATGGCTACACCTTC. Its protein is CASSLPTTRSRVYGYTF.